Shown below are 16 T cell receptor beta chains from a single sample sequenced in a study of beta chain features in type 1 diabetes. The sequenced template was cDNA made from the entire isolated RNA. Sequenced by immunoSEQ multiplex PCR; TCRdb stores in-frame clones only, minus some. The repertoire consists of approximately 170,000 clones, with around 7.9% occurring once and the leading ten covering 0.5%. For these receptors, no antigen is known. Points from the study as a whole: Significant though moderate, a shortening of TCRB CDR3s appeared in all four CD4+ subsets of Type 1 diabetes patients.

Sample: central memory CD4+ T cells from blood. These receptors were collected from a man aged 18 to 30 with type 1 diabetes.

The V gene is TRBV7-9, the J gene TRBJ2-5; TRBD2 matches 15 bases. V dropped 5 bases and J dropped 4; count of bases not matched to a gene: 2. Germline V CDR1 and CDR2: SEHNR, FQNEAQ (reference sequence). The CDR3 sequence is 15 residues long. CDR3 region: CASSAGLAGGETQYF. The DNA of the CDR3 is TGTGCCAGCAGCGCGGGACTAGCGGGAGGAGAGACCCAGTACTTC. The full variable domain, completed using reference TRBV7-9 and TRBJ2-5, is DTGVSQNPRHKITKRGQNVTFRCDPISEHNRLYWYRQTLGQGPEFLTYFQNEAQLEKSRLLSDRFSAERPKGSFSTLEIQRTEQGDSAMYLCASSAGLAGGETQYFGPGTRLLVL.

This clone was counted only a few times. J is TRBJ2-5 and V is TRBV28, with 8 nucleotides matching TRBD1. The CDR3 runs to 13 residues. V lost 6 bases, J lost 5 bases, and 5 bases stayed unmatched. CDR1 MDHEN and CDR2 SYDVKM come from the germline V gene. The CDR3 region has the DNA TGTGCCAGCAGCTCAGGGGGCCAGGAGACCCAGTACTTC. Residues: CASSSGGQETQYF.

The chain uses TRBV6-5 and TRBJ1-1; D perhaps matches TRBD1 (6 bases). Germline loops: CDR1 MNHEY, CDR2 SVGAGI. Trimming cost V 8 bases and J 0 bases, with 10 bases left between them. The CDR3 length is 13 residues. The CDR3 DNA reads TGTGCCAGCTCAGGGGCCATGAACACTGAAGCTTTCTTT. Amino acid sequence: CASSGAMNTEAFF.

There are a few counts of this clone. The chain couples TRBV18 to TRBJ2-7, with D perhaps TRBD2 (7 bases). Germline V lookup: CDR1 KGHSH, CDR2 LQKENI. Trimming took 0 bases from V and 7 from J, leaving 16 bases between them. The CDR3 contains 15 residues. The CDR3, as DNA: TGTGCCAGCTCACCACCGACGGGGGGCAGGTTTGAGCAGTACTTC. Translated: CASSPPTGGRFEQYF.

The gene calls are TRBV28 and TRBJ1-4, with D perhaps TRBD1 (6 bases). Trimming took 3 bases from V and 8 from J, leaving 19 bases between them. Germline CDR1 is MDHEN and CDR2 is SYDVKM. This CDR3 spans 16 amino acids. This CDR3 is CASSFKTGLGWEKLFF. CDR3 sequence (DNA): TGTGCCAGCAGTTTCAAGACAGGCTTGGGCTGGGAAAAACTGTTTTTT.

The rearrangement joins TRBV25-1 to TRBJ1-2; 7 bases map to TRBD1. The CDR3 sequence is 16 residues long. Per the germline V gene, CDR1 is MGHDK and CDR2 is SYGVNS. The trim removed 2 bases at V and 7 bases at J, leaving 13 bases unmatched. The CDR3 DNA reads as TGTGCCAGCAGTGAAAACAGGGGTTACACCACGGGTGGCTACACCTTC. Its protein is CASSENRGYTTGGYTF.

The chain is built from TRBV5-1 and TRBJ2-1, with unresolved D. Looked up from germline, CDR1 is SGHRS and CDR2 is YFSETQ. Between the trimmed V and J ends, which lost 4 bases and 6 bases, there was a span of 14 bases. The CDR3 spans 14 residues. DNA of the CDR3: TGCGCCAGCAGCCGAATGCTACGAGGCAATGAGCAGTTCTTC. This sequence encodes CASSRMLRGNEQFF.

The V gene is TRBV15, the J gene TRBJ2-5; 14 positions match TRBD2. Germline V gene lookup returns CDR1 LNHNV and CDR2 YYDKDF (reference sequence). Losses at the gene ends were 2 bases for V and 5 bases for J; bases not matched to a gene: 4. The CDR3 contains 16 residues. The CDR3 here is CATSRPGTSGSETQYF. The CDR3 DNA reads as TGTGCCACCAGCAGACCCGGGACTAGCGGGAGCGAGACCCAGTACTTC. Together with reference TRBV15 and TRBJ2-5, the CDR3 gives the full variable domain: DAMVIQNPRYQVTQFGKPVTLSCSQTLNHNVMYWYQQKSSQAPKLLFHYYDKDFNNEADTPDNFQSRRPNTSFCFLDIRSPGLGDTAMYLCATSRPGTSGSETQYFGPGTRLLVL.

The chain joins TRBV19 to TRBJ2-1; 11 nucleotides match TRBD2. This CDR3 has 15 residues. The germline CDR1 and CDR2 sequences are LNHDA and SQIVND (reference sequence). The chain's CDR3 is CSGEGVAGGDYGQFF. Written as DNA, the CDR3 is TGTAGCGGGGAAGGGGTAGCGGGAGGGGATTATGGGCAGTTCTTC.

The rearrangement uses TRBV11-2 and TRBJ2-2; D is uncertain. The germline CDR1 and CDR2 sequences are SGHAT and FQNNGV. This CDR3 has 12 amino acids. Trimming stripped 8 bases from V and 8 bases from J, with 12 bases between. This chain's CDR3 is CASALPGGELFF. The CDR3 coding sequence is TGTGCCAGCGCCCTTCCCGGTGGGGAGCTGTTTTTT.

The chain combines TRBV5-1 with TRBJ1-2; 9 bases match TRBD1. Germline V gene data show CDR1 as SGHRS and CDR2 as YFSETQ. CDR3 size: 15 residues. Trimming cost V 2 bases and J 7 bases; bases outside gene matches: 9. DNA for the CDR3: TGCGCCAGCAGCTTTTCCGGGACAGGGATCGGTGGCTACACCTTC. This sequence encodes CASSFSGTGIGGYTF.

This CDR3 is CASSRTSGYQETQYF. CDR3 in DNA: TGTGCCAGCAGCCGGACTAGCGGATACCAAGAGACCCAGTACTTC. The chain joins TRBV2 to TRBJ2-5; TRBD2 matches 10 bases. Germline V gene data show CDR1 as SNHLY and CDR2 as FYNNEI. This CDR3 contains 15 residues. V dropped 6 bases and J dropped 0; count of bases not matched to a gene: 4.

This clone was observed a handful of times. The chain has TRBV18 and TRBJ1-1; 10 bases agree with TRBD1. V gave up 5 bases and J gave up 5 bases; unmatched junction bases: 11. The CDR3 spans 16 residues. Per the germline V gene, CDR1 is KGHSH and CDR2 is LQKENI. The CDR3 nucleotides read TGTGCCAGCTCAGAGAGCATCTTGGGACAGGGGACTGAAGCTTTCTTT. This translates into CASSESILGQGTEAFF.

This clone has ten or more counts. Written as DNA, the CDR3 is TGTGCCAGCAGCCGCCTCCGGGGTACGCAGTATTTT. It is translated as CASSRLRGTQYF. This sequence joins TRBV6-5 and TRBJ2-3; D possibly corresponds to TRBD2 (5 bases). Trimming took off 6 bases at V and 8 bases at J, with 12 bases between the two ends. CDR1 MNHEY and CDR2 SVGAGI come from the germline V gene. The CDR3 has 12 amino acids.

As DNA, the CDR3 is TGTGCCAGTAGTCTCCGGGAGGGAGGTTCACCCCTCCACTTT. This translates into CASSLREGGSPLHF. The rearrangement links TRBV19 to TRBJ1-6; no firm D call. Germline CDR1 reads LNHDA; CDR2 reads SQIVND (reference sequence). Trimming shortened V by 5 bases and J by 9 bases, and 14 bases separated the two germline ends. The length of the CDR3 is 14 residues.

CDR3 coding DNA: TGTGCCAGCAGTGTGACAGGGGAGAATGAGCAGTTCTTC. Translation: CASSVTGENEQFF. The chain uses TRBV6-4 and TRBJ2-1, with TRBD1 identical over 8 bases. There are 13 residues in the CDR3. The germline V gene has CDR1 MRHNA and CDR2 SNTAGT. Losses at the gene ends were 4 bases for V and 7 bases for J; bases not matched to a gene: 3.